These 25 T cell receptor beta chains originate from one sample sequenced in a study of quantifying T cell responses using KT2 cells. Turning to the study itself: RNA was reverse transcribed with TCR alpha and beta constant-region primers.

A single-stranded UMI oligo with SP2 sequence was ligated to cDNA 3' ends. First-round PCR used three to five cycles and beta primers RC1.1 and RC1.2 covering TRBC1 and TRBC2. Using its own MiXCR run on the UMI-ligation and nested PCR reads, TCRdb lists one record per CDR3 protein. The sample lists tens of thousands of distinct CDR3 sequences, 6% to 8% occurring once. What was sequenced was PBMCs spiked with cells of the T cell clone KT2. The receptor set was obtained from a human donor.

The rearrangement links TRBV5-1 to TRBJ2-7, with a weak D call TRBD2 (6 bases). CDR1 SGHRS and CDR2 YFSETQ come from the germline V gene. V dropped 0 bases and J dropped 2 bases, with 12 bases sitting between them. CDR3 length: 15 amino acids. The CDR3 here is CASSLGAGPTYEQYF. The CDR3 coding sequence is TGCGCCAGCAGCTTGGGAGCGGGCCCTACCTACGAGCAGTACTTC.

The chain links TRBV7-2 to TRBJ2-4, with D hard to call. This CDR3 contains 18 residues. V shed 1 base and J shed 6 bases, with 22 bases lying between them. From germline, CDR1 is SGHTA and CDR2 FQGNSA. The CDR3 DNA is TGTGCCAGCAGCTTAGGAGATTCGCAGGTACCTCCTTCAAACATTCAGTACTTC. Translated, it gives CASSLGDSQVPPSNIQYF.

This clonotype was picked up many times. J is TRBJ1-2 and V is TRBV11-2; D unresolved. V was cut by 5 bases and J by 3 bases, with 10 bases left in between. The CDR3 is 13 residues long. Germline assignment: CDR1 SGHAT and CDR2 FQNNGV. This CDR3 is CASSPDGHYGYTF. In DNA, the CDR3 is TGTGCCAGCAGCCCGGACGGGCACTATGGCTACACCTTC. Full variable domain (remainder filled in from reference TRBV11-2 and TRBJ1-2): EAGVAQSPRYKIIEKRQSVAFWCNPISGHATLYWYQQILGQGPKLLIQFQNNGVVDDSQLPKDRFSAERLKGVDSTLKIQPAKLEDSAVYLCASSPDGHYGYTFGSGTRLTVV.

This clonotype has more than one count but fewer than ten. The genes are TRBV5-1 and TRBJ1-2, with D perhaps TRBD1 (5 bases). Trimming took 0 bases from V and 6 from J, leaving 12 bases between them. The CDR3 is made up of 14 amino acids. Germline values: CDR1 SGHRS, CDR2 YFSETQ. CDR3 amino acids: CASSLAAQGNGYTF. In DNA, the CDR3 is TGCGCCAGCAGCTTGGCGGCGCAGGGTAATGGCTACACCTTC.

The chain links TRBV2 to TRBJ2-7; 10 nucleotides align to TRBD1. The CDR3 consists of 12 residues. V was pared by 10 bases and J by 3 bases, with 3 bases of the junction left unmatched. The germline V gene encodes CDR1 SNHLY and CDR2 FYNNEI. The CDR3 region is CATRDRGYEQYF. CDR3 nucleotides: TGTGCCACCAGGGACAGGGGCTACGAGCAGTACTTC.

This clonotype has a handful of counts. The V gene is TRBV12-3 or TRBV12-4, the J gene TRBJ2-5; the D gene is possibly TRBD1 (6 bases). V was shortened by 5 bases and J by 3 bases, with 10 bases between the two germline ends. This CDR3 is 13 amino acids long. For the CDR3, the DNA is TGTGCCAGCAGTCCGAGGACAGAAGAGACCCAGTACTTC. It specifies CASSPRTEETQYF.

This chain joins TRBV6-6 and TRBJ2-5, with 7 positions matching TRBD1. With 5 bases clipped from V and 3 bases from J, the junction kept 3 bases outside the gene matches. The germline CDR1 and CDR2 sequences are MNHNY and SVGAGI (reference sequence). CDR3 length: 13 amino acids. The CDR3 here is CASSHTGEETQYF. The CDR3 DNA reads as TGTGCCAGCAGTCACACAGGGGAAGAGACCCAGTACTTC.

There are a few counts of this clonotype. J is TRBJ2-7 and V is TRBV27; 7 bases map to TRBD1. After removal of 5 bases from V and 5 bases from J, the junction contained 9 bases not matched to a gene. Germline loops: CDR1 MNHEY, CDR2 SMNVEV (reference sequence). This CDR3 spans 14 amino acids. Written as DNA, the CDR3 is TGTGCCAGCAGTGTCCGGGACAGCCTAAACGAGCAGTACTTC. Translated, it gives CASSVRDSLNEQYF.

This clonotype was seen ten or more times. The V and J genes are TRBV6-5 and TRBJ1-6; D is unclear. CDR1 is MNHEY, CDR2 SVGAGI, per germline. Trimming shortened V by 6 bases and J by 5 bases, and 14 bases separated the two germline ends. This CDR3 is built from 15 residues. For the CDR3, the DNA is TGTGCCAGCAGCCGCCTGGGAGGAAATAATTCACCCCTCCACTTT. This codes for CASSRLGGNNSPLHF.

The genes are TRBV2 and TRBJ1-1, with D hard to call. The CDR3 runs 13 residues. Germline CDR1 is SNHLY and CDR2 is FYNNEI. V lost 0 bases to trimming and J lost 5 bases, with 7 bases between them. DNA for the CDR3: TGTGCCAGCAGTGAAGCGCCCCGGACTGAAGCTTTCTTT. Amino acids: CASSEAPRTEAFF. Full variable domain (missing parts from reference TRBV2 and TRBJ1-1): EPEVTQTPSHQVTQMGQEVILRCVPISNHLYFYWYRQILGQKVEFLVSFYNNEISEKSEIFDDQFSVERPDGSNFTLKIRSTKLEDSAMYFCASSEAPRTEAFFGQGTRLTVV.

There are many counts of this clonotype. This rearrangement joins TRBV7-2 to TRBJ2-3, with TRBD2 identical over 13 bases. The CDR3 runs 15 residues. The V gene's germline CDR1 is SGHTA and CDR2 FQGNSA. Trimming at V came to 6 bases and at J to 4 bases, leaving 4 bases not matched to a gene. This CDR3 is CASRLAGGPPDTQYF. The DNA of the CDR3 is TGTGCCAGCAGACTAGCGGGAGGGCCGCCAGATACGCAGTATTTT. The complete variable domain, with remaining parts taken from reference TRBV7-2 and TRBJ2-3, reads GAGVSQSPSNKVTEKGKDVELRCDPISGHTALYWYRQSLGQGLEFLIYFQGNSAPDKSGLPSDRFSAERTGGSVSTLTIQRTQQEDSAVYLCASRLAGGPPDTQYFGPGTRLTVL.

This clonotype was counted only a few times. The chain recombines TRBV12-3 or TRBV12-4 with TRBJ2-3; 10 positions match TRBD2. This CDR3 has 18 amino acids. V lost 6 bases, J lost 5 bases, and 17 bases stayed unmatched. As DNA, the CDR3 is TGTGCCAGCAGCTTGTGGTCTCAAGCGGGGGGGCCTTTAGATACGCAGTATTTT. Protein product: CASSLWSQAGGPLDTQYF.

This clonotype was counted at least ten times. The chain recombines TRBV7-9 with TRBJ1-1; 11 positions match TRBD1. Germline CDR1 is SEHNR and CDR2 is FQNEAQ (reference sequence). Unmatched junction bases numbered 9, after V lost 2 bases and J lost 7 bases. This CDR3 has 16 amino acids. The CDR3 region has the DNA TGTGCCAGCAGCTTACCAGAGGGACAGGGGGTTGGTGAAGCTTTCTTT. Translation: CASSLPEGQGVGEAFF. Combining the CDR3 with reference TRBV7-9 and TRBJ1-1 gives the whole variable domain DTGVSQNPRHKITKRGQNVTFRCDPISEHNRLYWYRQTLGQGPEFLTYFQNEAQLEKSRLLSDRFSAERPKGSFSTLEIQRTEQGDSAMYLCASSLPEGQGVGEAFFGQGTRLTVV.

The J gene is TRBJ1-1, the V gene TRBV25-1; 7 bases are a match to TRBD1. V shed 5 bases and J 4 bases; nucleotides not matched to a gene: 16. This CDR3 is built from 17 residues. Per germline, CDR1 MGHDK and CDR2 SYGVNS. The CDR3 DNA reads as TGTGCCAGCAGTACCTCTGACAGGGAGCGGGGAGGCACTGAAGCTTTCTTT. This codes for CASSTSDRERGGTEAFF.

This clonotype was seen at least ten times. This chain connects TRBV10-2 to TRBJ2-5; TRBD2 aligns across 12 bases. Germline CDR1 WSHSY, CDR2 SAAADI. This CDR3 has 15 amino acids. V lost 8 bases to trimming and J lost 2 bases; unmatched junction nucleotides: 6. The CDR3 nucleotides are TGCGCCAGCCAGGGACTAGCGGGTTTTCAAGAGACCCAGTACTTC. Its protein is CASQGLAGFQETQYF.

In its sample, this clonotype was seen many times. The V call is TRBV29-1, the J call TRBJ1-1; D gene unclear. Germline loops: CDR1 SQVTM, CDR2 ANQGSEA. The V end lost 7 bases, the J end lost 4 bases, and 16 bases lay between the germline ends. This CDR3 is 13 amino acids long. CDR3 nucleotides: TGCAGCGCACGCGCCGGGAGCGGCACTGAAGCTTTCTTT. It translates to CSARAGSGTEAFF.

The J gene is TRBJ2-4, the V gene TRBV15, with D perhaps being TRBD1 or TRBD2 (5 bases each). Looked up from germline, CDR1 is LNHNV and CDR2 is YYDKDF (reference sequence). V was clipped by 1 base and J by 11 bases, with 12 bases between them. The length of the CDR3 is 13 residues. This CDR3 reads CATSRGERGLQYF. DNA for the CDR3: TGTGCCACCAGCAGAGGAGAGAGGGGACTTCAGTACTTC.

In this sample, this clonotype turned up many times. The chain couples TRBV30 to TRBJ1-5; 7 nucleotides line up with TRBD1. This CDR3 is built from 15 residues. The germline V gene encodes CDR1 GTSNPN and CDR2 SVGIG (reference sequence). Germline trimming cut 0 bases from V and 4 bases from J; bases unmatched to any gene: 6. CDR3 sequence (DNA): TGTGCCTGGAGTGTTGGCAGGGGGGCTAATCAGCCCCAGCATTTT. Amino acids: CAWSVGRGANQPQHF.

This clonotype was picked up many times. The gene calls are TRBV6-2 or TRBV6-3 and TRBJ2-3; D possibly corresponds to TRBD1 (6 bases). The V gene lost 6 bases and the J gene lost 0 bases, with 13 bases spanning the gap. Germline V lookup: CDR1 MNHEY, CDR2 SVGEGT. The CDR3 covers 15 residues. CDR3 nucleotide sequence: TGTGCCAGCAGACCCGACAGGAGAAGCACAGATACGCAGTATTTT. Its translation is CASRPDRRSTDTQYF.

This clonotype came up a few times. This chain uses TRBV7-8 with TRBJ2-7, with 8 bases that match TRBD1. With V trimmed by 5 bases and J by 0 bases, 6 bases remained unmatched. The CDR3 runs to 15 residues. Germline CDR1 reads SGHVS; CDR2 reads FQNEAQ. CDR3 nucleotides: TGTGCCAGCAGCGGCAGGGGGCAAAGCTCCTACGAGCAGTACTTC. It encodes CASSGRGQSSYEQYF. Drawing the rest from reference TRBV7-8 and TRBJ2-7, the complete variable domain is GAGVSQSPRYKVAKRGQDVALRCDPISGHVSLFWYQQALGQGPEFLTYFQNEAQLDKSGLPSDRFFAERPEGSVSTLKIQRTQQEDSAVYLCASSGRGQSSYEQYFGPGTRLTVT.

The gene calls are TRBV13 and TRBJ2-3; 12 nucleotides line up with TRBD2. CDR1 and CDR2 from the germline V gene are PRHDT and FYEKMQ (reference sequence). V was pared by 5 bases and J by 9 bases, with 9 bases of the junction left unmatched. This CDR3 is 15 amino acids long. In DNA, the CDR3 is TGTGCCAGCAGCCTCAGACTAGCGGGGGCGCGGACGCAGTATTTT. Protein: CASSLRLAGARTQYF.

This clonotype has just a few counts. The rearrangement links TRBV5-1 to TRBJ2-7; 9 bases line up with TRBD2. Trimming cost V 4 bases and J 3 bases; bases outside gene matches: 5. The CDR3 totals 14 residues. Germline V gene lookup returns CDR1 SGHRS and CDR2 YFSETQ. For the CDR3, the DNA is TGCGCCAGCAGCCCGGGACTAGCACTCTACGAGCAGTACTTC. Translating gives CASSPGLALYEQYF. The entire variable domain, with the rest obtained from reference TRBV5-1 and TRBJ2-7, is as follows: KAGVTQTPRYLIKTRGQQVTLSCSPISGHRSVSWYQQTPGQGLQFLFEYFSETQRNKGNFPGRFSGRQFSNSRSEMNVSTLELGDSALYLCASSPGLALYEQYFGPGTRLTVT.

This clonotype was seen repeatedly, ten times or more. The V call is TRBV5-6, the J call TRBJ2-2; no firm D call. The CDR3 contains 14 residues. Per germline, CDR1 SGHDT and CDR2 YYEEEE. V was clipped by 4 bases and J by 3 bases, with 10 bases between them. CDR3 sequence (DNA): TGTGCCAGCAGCCCCGCAAAGTACACCGGGGAGCTGTTTTTT. Its translation: CASSPAKYTGELFF.

This clonotype was seen at least ten times. The chain uses TRBV7-8 and TRBJ1-6; D may be TRBD1 (6 bases). Germline values: CDR1 SGHVS, CDR2 FQNEAQ. Trimming pared 4 bases from V and 0 bases from J, leaving 13 bases between. The CDR3 length is 17 residues. CDR3 in DNA: TGTGCCAGCAGCTCGACAGGCCTAAGCTCCTATAATTCACCCCTCCACTTT. As protein: CASSSTGLSSYNSPLHF. Using reference TRBV7-8 and TRBJ1-6 for the parts outside the CDR3, the full variable domain is GAGVSQSPRYKVAKRGQDVALRCDPISGHVSLFWYQQALGQGPEFLTYFQNEAQLDKSGLPSDRFFAERPEGSVSTLKIQRTQQEDSAVYLCASSSTGLSSYNSPLHFGNGTRLTVT.

This chain uses TRBV2 with TRBJ2-4; D possibly uses TRBD1 or TRBD2 (5 bases each). Trimming cost V 6 bases and J 1 base, with 13 bases left between them. Germline loops: CDR1 SNHLY, CDR2 FYNNEI. The CDR3 has 15 residues. The CDR3 region is CASRSTGAAKNIQYF. Written as DNA, the CDR3 is TGTGCCAGCAGGTCAACCGGGGCCGCCAAAAACATTCAGTACTTC.